The 21 T cell receptor beta chains presented below share a single source sample, sequenced in a study of cytomegalovirus exposure and HLA in healthy donors. The PCR employed 60 Vbeta primers together with 13 Jbeta primers. TCRdb keeps only in-frame clones here, not all; method: immunoSEQ multiplex PCR. The sample records 150,000 or so clones, roughly 80% being singletons. Sequenced: PBMCs. Source of these receptors: a woman between 35 and 50 years old in good health and CMV-seronegative.

The rearrangement joins TRBV27 to TRBJ2-1; D remains unclear. V was trimmed by 2 bases and J by 6 bases, leaving 5 bases between them. The CDR3 covers 12 residues. Germline V CDR1 and CDR2: MNHEY, SMNVEV (reference sequence). The CDR3 DNA sequence: TGTGCCAGCAGTTTACTAGGCAATGAGCAGTTCTTC. This gives the protein CASSLLGNEQFF.

This sequence joins TRBV4-1 and TRBJ1-2; D unresolved. The CDR3 runs to 14 residues. V was cut by 4 bases and J by 2 bases, with 11 bases left in between. Germline V gene data show CDR1 as MGHRA and CDR2 as YSYEKL. CDR3 loop: CASSPRRSNYGYTF. CDR3 DNA: TGCGCCAGCAGCCCCCGGCGGTCAAACTATGGCTACACCTTC.

CDR3 sequence (DNA): TGTGCCAGCAGCCACGGGACAGCTAACCTCGGAAACATTCAGTACTTC. It yields the protein CASSHGTANLGNIQYF. The chain carries TRBV4-2 and TRBJ2-4; the match to TRBD1 covers 7 bases. CDR1 and CDR2 (germline): LGHNA, YNFKEQ. This CDR3 has 16 residues. J lost 6 bases, V lost 3 bases, and 11 bases had no gene match.

V gene TRBV27 combines with J gene TRBJ2-1; 10 nucleotides align to TRBD2. V shed 6 bases and J 6 bases; nucleotides not matched to a gene: 2. The CDR3 spans 13 residues. CDR1 and CDR2 (germline): MNHEY, SMNVEV (reference sequence). CDR3 loop: CASRGLAINEQFF. As DNA, the CDR3 is TGTGCCAGCAGGGGACTAGCGATCAATGAGCAGTTCTTC.

This chain links TRBV2 with TRBJ2-3, with D perhaps TRBD2 (6 bases). The germline V and J ends were trimmed by 7 bases and 6 bases, with 23 bases remaining between them. The CDR3 length is 16 residues. The germline V gene encodes CDR1 SNHLY and CDR2 FYNNEI. CDR3 DNA sequence: TGTGCCAGCAACCCCGGGACTTCTCCGGTGGGTGATACGCAGTATTTT. Translation gives CASNPGTSPVGDTQYF. Filled out from reference TRBV2 and TRBJ2-3, the complete variable domain reads EPEVTQTPSHQVTQMGQEVILRCVPISNHLYFYWYRQILGQKVEFLVSFYNNEISEKSEIFDDQFSVERPDGSNFTLKIRSTKLEDSAMYFCASNPGTSPVGDTQYFGPGTRLTVL.

As concerns this clone: Other DNA sequences in this sample translate to the same CDR3. The CDR3 region is CASRDRTYEQYF. CDR3 DNA sequence: TGTGCCAGTCGCGACAGAACTTACGAGCAGTACTTC. The rearrangement links TRBV19 to TRBJ2-7; D might be TRBD1 (5 bases). V lost 8 bases and J 4 bases, leaving 12 bases between the germline ends. CDR3 length: 12 amino acids. Per germline, CDR1 LNHDA and CDR2 SQIVND (reference sequence).

V usage is TRBV11-2 and J usage is TRBJ1-5, with D hard to call. V was shortened by 0 bases and J by 7 bases, with 7 bases between the two germline ends. The germline V gene encodes CDR1 SGHAT and CDR2 FQNNGV. The CDR3 loop spans 13 amino acids. The CDR3 spells CASSLDPHQPQHF. CDR3 DNA: TGTGCCAGCAGCTTAGATCCACACCAGCCCCAGCATTTT.

This clone was counted between two and nine times. The chain combines TRBV5-6 with TRBJ1-2, with D perhaps TRBD1 (5 bases). Trimming removed 4 bases at V and 3 bases at J, with 13 bases between. Germline CDR1 SGHDT, CDR2 YYEEEE. The CDR3 runs to 14 residues. The CDR3 nucleotides are TGTGCCAGCAGCCCAACTGGAGGGGACTATGGCTACACCTTC. Its protein is CASSPTGGDYGYTF.

The V call is TRBV18, the J call TRBJ1-2, with 9 bases fitting TRBD1. V gave up 3 bases and J gave up 0 bases; unmatched junction bases: 5. Germline assignment: CDR1 KGHSH and CDR2 LQKENI. CDR3 length equals 16 residues. The CDR3 DNA reads TGTGCCAGCTCACCGGGACAGGGCCTTACTAACTATGGCTACACCTTC. Its protein is CASSPGQGLTNYGYTF.

This clone was detected only once. CDR3 nucleotides: TGTGCCAGCAGTTGGCCGGGAGATACGCAGTATTTT. This gives the protein CASSWPGDTQYF. The genes are TRBV28 and TRBJ2-3; D is ambiguous. Looked up from germline, CDR1 is MDHEN and CDR2 is SYDVKM. Between the trimmed V and J ends, which lost 4 bases and 5 bases, there was a span of 7 bases. This CDR3 is built from 12 residues.

This clone was recorded only once. The chain combines TRBV5-4 with TRBJ2-1; 10 nucleotides align to TRBD2. The germline V gene encodes CDR1 SGHNT and CDR2 YYREEE (reference sequence). The CDR3 runs 15 residues. J was trimmed by 4 bases and V by 4 bases; bases with no gene match: 5. The CDR3 DNA follows: TGTGCCAGCAGCGCCAGCGGGGGGGCATACAATGAGCAGTTCTTC. The encoded protein is CASSASGGAYNEQFF.

V is TRBV7-6 and J is TRBJ2-5, with D possibly being TRBD1 (5 bases). The J call may not be correct, given that the DNA end is closer to TRBJ2-7. This CDR3 region has 14 residues. Germline V gene sequence: CDR1 SGHVS, CDR2 FNYEAQ. DNA of the CDR3: TGTGCCAGCAGCTTAGTGGACACTTCCTACGAGCAGTACTTC. Amino acids: CASSLVDTSYEQYF.

The V call is TRBV28, the J call TRBJ2-2; a possible D gene is TRBD1 (5 bases). CDR1 and CDR2 (germline): MDHEN, SYDVKM. Trimming took 6 bases from V and 5 from J, leaving 13 bases between them. The CDR3 consists of 14 residues. CDR3 bases: TGTGCCAGCAGAAGGGGTAGTACGACCGGGGAGCTGTTTTTT. It yields the protein CASRRGSTTGELFF.

The chain joins TRBV6-5 to TRBJ1-2; the D gene is possibly TRBD1 (5 bases). The germline V and J ends were trimmed by 2 bases and 8 bases, with 21 bases remaining between them. The CDR3 is made up of 16 amino acids. Per germline, CDR1 MNHEY and CDR2 SVGAGI. The CDR3 bases are TGTGCCAGCAGTTACACGGCTGGGGCGACCGGTCGGGGCTACACCTTC. Translated, it gives CASSYTAGATGRGYTF.

The gene calls are TRBV28 and TRBJ1-2, with D possibly being TRBD1 (6 bases). Germline V gene data show CDR1 as MDHEN and CDR2 as SYDVKM. This CDR3 is built from 14 residues. The V gene lost 5 bases and the J gene lost 8 bases, with 18 bases spanning the gap. The CDR3 DNA reads as TGTGCCAGCAGTACAGGGTTGGCGCGGAAAGGCTACACCTTC. Protein sequence: CASSTGLARKGYTF.

This clone has more than one count but fewer than ten. The chain joins TRBV28 to TRBJ1-2; D unresolved. This CDR3 has 12 amino acids. V was shortened by 8 bases and J by 8 bases, with 15 bases between the two germline ends. Germline assignment: CDR1 MDHEN and CDR2 SYDVKM. The CDR3: CASPSGMGGYTF. CDR3 bases: TGTGCCAGCCCTTCGGGGATGGGGGGCTACACCTTC.

This chain connects TRBV29-1 to TRBJ2-7; D not resolved. The CDR3 has 12 residues. From germline, CDR1 is SQVTM and CDR2 ANQGSEA. Trimming took 4 bases from V and 4 from J, leaving 11 bases between them. In nucleotides, the CDR3 is TGCAGCGTTGCGCAGGTCCCGTACGAGCAGTACTTC. This translates into CSVAQVPYEQYF.

The chain links TRBV11-3 to TRBJ2-1; D is perhaps TRBD1 (6 bases). V was cut by 4 bases and J by 2 bases, with 12 bases left in between. The CDR3 has 15 residues. Germline CDR1 reads SGHNT; CDR2 reads YENEEA. The CDR3 sequence is CASSSGASPYNEQFF. CDR3 coding DNA: TGTGCCAGCAGCTCAGGGGCTAGTCCCTACAATGAGCAGTTCTTC.

V usage is TRBV18 and J usage is TRBJ1-5; D is ambiguous. CDR3 length equals 14 residues. CDR1 is KGHSH, CDR2 LQKENI, per germline. Trimming took 6 bases from V and 4 from J, leaving 13 bases between them. Here the CDR3 reads CASSPGAYNQPQHF. Here the CDR3 DNA reads TGTGCCAGCTCTCCCGGAGCCTATAATCAGCCCCAGCATTTT.

The chain uses TRBV15 and TRBJ2-1; TRBD2 matches at 7 bases. After removal of 0 bases from V and 4 bases from J, the junction contained 3 bases not matched to a gene. The CDR3 contains 15 residues. Germline CDR1 and CDR2: LNHNV and YYDKDF (reference sequence). The CDR3 DNA reads TGTGCCACCAGCAGAGACGGGAGGACTTACAATGAGCAGTTCTTC. Translating gives CATSRDGRTYNEQFF.

This clone was seen a few times. This chain joins TRBV5-1 and TRBJ1-5; D is uncertain. From germline, CDR1 is SGHRS and CDR2 YFSETQ. V gave up 0 bases and J gave up 1 base, with 5 bases separating them. This CDR3 contains 14 residues. CDR3 protein: CASSLAGSNQPQHF. CDR3 DNA sequence: TGCGCCAGCAGCTTGGCGGGGAGCAATCAGCCCCAGCATTTT.